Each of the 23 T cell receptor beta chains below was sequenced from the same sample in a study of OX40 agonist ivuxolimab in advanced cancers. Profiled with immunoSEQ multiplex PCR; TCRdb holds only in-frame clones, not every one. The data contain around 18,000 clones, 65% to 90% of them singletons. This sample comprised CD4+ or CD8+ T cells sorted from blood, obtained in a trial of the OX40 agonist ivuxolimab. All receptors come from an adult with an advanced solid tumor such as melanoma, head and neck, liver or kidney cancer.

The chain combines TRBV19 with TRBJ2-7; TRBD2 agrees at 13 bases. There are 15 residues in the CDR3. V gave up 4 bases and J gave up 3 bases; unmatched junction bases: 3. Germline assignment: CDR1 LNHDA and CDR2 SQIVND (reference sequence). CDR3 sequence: CASSKLAGGFYEQYF. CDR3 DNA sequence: TGTGCCAGTAGTAAACTAGCGGGGGGGTTCTACGAGCAGTACTTC. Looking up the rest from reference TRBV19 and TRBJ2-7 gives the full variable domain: DGGITQSPKYLFRKEGQNVTLSCEQNLNHDAMYWYRQDPGQGLRLIYYSQIVNDFQKGDIAEGYSVSREKKESFPLTVTSAQKNPTAFYLCASSKLAGGFYEQYFGPGTRLTVT.

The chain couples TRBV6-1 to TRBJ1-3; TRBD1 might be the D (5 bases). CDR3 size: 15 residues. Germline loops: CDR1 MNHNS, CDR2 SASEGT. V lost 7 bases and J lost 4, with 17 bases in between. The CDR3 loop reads CASKIGQSDGNTIYF. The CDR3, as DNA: TGTGCCAGCAAGATCGGACAATCTGACGGAAACACCATATATTTT.

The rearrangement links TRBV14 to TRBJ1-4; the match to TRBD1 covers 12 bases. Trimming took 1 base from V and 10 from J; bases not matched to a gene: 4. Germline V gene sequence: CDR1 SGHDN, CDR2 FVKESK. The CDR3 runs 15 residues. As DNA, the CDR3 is TGTGCCAGCAGCCAAGCCGGGACAGGGGGCGGAAAACTGTTTTTT. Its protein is CASSQAGTGGGKLFF. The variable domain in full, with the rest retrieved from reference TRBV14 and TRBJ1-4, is EAGVTQFPSHSVIEKGQTVTLRCDPISGHDNLYWYRRVMGKEIKFLLHFVKESKQDESGMPNNRFLAERTGGTYSTLKVQPAELEDSGVYFCASSQAGTGGGKLFFGSGTQLSVL.

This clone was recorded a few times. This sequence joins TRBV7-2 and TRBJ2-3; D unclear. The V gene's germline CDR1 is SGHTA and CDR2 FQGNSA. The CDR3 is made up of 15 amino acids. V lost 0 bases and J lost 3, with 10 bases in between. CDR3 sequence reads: CASSLAGLGTDTQYF. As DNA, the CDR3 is TGTGCCAGCAGCTTAGCGGGGTTGGGTACAGATACGCAGTATTTT.

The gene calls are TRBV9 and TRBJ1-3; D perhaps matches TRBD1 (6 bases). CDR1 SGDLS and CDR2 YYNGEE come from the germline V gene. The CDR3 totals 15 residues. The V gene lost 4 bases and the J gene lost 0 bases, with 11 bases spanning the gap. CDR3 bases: TGTGCCAGCAGCATAGGGGGTGCCTCTGGAAACACCATATATTTT. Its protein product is CASSIGGASGNTIYF.

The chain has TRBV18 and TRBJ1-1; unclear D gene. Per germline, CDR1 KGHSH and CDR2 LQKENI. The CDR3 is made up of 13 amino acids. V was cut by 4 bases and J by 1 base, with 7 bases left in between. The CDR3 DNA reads TGTGCCAGCTCACTGCAGGCGAACACTGAAGCTTTCTTT. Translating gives CASSLQANTEAFF.

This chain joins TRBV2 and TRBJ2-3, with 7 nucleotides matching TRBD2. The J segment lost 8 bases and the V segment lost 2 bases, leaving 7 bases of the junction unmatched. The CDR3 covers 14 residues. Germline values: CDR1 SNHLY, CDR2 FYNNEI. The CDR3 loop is CASSEKDWGGTQYF. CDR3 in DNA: TGTGCCAGCAGTGAAAAAGACTGGGGGGGTACGCAGTATTTT.

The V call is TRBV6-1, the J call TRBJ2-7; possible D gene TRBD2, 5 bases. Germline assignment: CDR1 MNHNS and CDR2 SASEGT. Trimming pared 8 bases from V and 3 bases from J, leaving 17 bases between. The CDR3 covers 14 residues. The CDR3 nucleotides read TGTGCCAGCCTTGACGAGCGGACTTACTACGAGCAGTACTTC. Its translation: CASLDERTYYEQYF.

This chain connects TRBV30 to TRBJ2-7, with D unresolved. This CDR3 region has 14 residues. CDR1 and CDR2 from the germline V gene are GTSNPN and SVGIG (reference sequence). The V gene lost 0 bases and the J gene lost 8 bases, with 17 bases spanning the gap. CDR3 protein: CAWSVSSVSHQQYF. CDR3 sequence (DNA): TGTGCCTGGAGTGTCTCATCCGTTTCCCACCAGCAGTACTTC.

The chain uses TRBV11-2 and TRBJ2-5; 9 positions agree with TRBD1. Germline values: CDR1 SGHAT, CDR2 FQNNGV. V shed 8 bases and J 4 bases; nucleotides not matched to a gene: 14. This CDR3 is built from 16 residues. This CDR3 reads CASGALGQGRGETQYF. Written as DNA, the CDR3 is TGTGCCAGCGGCGCCCTCGGACAGGGGAGAGGAGAGACCCAGTACTTC.

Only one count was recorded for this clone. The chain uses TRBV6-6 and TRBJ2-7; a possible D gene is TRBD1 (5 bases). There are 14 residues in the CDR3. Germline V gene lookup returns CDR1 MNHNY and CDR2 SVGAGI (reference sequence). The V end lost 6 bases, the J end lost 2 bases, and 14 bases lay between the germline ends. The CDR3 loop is CASRPGAGTYEQYF. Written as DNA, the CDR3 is TGTGCCAGCAGGCCTGGGGCCGGTACCTACGAGCAGTACTTC.

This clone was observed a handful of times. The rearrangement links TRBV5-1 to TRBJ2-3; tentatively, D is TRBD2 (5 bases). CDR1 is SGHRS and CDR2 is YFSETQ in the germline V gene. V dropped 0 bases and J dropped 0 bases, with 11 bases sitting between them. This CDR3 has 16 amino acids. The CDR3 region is CASSLGEGLSTDTQYF. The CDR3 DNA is TGCGCCAGCAGCTTGGGTGAGGGTTTAAGCACAGATACGCAGTATTTT.

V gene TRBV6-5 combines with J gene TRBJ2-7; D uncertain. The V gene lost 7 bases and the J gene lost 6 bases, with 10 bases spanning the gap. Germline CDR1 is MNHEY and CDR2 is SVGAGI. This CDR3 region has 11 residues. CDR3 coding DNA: TGTGCCAGCACCCTATTGGGCGAGCAGTACTTC. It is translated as CASTLLGEQYF.

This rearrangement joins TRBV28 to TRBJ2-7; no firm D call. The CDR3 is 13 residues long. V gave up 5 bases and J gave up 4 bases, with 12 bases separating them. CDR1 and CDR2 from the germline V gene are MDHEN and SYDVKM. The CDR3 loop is CASSPVNGYEQYF. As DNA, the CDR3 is TGTGCCAGCAGTCCTGTTAATGGGTACGAGCAGTACTTC. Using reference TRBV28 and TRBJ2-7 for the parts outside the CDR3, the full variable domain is DVKVTQSSRYLVKRTGEKVFLECVQDMDHENMFWYRQDPGLGLRLIYFSYDVKMKEKGDIPEGYSVSREKKERFSLILESASTNQTSMYLCASSPVNGYEQYFGPGTRLTVT.

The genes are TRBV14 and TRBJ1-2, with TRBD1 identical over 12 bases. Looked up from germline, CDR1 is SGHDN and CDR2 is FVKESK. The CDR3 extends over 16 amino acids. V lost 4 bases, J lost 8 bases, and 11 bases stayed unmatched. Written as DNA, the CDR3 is TGTGCCAGCAGCCCCACCGGGACAGGGGGCCTCTGGGGCTACACCTTC. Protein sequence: CASSPTGTGGLWGYTF.

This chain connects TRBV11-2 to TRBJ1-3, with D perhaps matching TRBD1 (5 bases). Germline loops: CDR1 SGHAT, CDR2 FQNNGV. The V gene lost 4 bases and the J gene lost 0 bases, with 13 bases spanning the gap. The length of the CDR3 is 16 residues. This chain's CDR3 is CASSSYRWSSGNTIYF. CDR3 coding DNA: TGTGCCAGCAGCTCGTACAGGTGGAGCTCTGGAAACACCATATATTTT.

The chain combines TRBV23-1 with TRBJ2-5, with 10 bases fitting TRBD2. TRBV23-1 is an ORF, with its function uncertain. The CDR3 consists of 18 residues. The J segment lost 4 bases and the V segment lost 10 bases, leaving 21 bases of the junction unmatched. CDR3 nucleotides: TGCGCCATTTCCCTTCATCGGCTAGCGGGAGTTTACAGAGAGACCCAGTACTTC. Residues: CAISLHRLAGVYRETQYF.

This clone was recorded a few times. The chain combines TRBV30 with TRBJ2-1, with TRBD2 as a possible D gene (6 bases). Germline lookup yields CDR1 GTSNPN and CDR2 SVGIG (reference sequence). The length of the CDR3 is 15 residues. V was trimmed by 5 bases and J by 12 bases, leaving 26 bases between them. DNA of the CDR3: TGTGCCTGGGCCAGACCGGGCCTTCAGGGAGGTGTGCAGTTCTTC. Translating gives CAWARPGLQGGVQFF.

CDR3 nucleotide sequence: TGTGCCAGCAGCCCGGGACTTGGCACAGATACGCAGTATTTT. Amino acid sequence: CASSPGLGTDTQYF. The gene calls are TRBV5-6 and TRBJ2-3; a possible D gene is TRBD2 (6 bases). Germline V lookup: CDR1 SGHDT, CDR2 YYEEEE. CDR3 length: 14 amino acids. V was pared by 4 bases and J by 1 base, with 10 bases between. Drawing the rest from reference TRBV5-6 and TRBJ2-3, the complete variable domain is DAGVTQSPTHLIKTRGQQVTLRCSPKSGHDTVSWYQQALGQGPQFIFQYYEEEERQRGNFPDRFSGHQFPNYSSELNVNALLLGDSALYLCASSPGLGTDTQYFGPGTRLTVL.

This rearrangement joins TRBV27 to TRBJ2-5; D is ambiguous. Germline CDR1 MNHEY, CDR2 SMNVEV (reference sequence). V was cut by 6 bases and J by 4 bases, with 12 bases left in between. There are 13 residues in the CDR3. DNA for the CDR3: TGTGCCAGCAGACCCGGAGTAGGAGAGACCCAGTACTTC. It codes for CASRPGVGETQYF.

The CDR3 spells CAWSSPNTGELFF. The CDR3 DNA reads TGTGCCTGGAGCTCTCCGAACACCGGGGAGCTGTTTTTT. The chain links TRBV30 to TRBJ2-2; no clear D. The CDR3 is 13 residues long. Germline assignment: CDR1 GTSNPN and CDR2 SVGIG (reference sequence). The V and J ends lost 3 bases and 0 bases respectively, with 5 bases between them.

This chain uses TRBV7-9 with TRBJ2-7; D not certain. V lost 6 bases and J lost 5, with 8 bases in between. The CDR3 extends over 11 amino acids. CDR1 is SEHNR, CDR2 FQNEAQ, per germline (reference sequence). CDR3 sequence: CASSISDEQYF. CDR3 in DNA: TGTGCCAGCAGTATATCGGACGAGCAGTACTTC. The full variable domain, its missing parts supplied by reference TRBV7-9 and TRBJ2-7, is DTGVSQNPRHKITKRGQNVTFRCDPISEHNRLYWYRQTLGQGPEFLTYFQNEAQLEKSRLLSDRFSAERPKGSFSTLEIQRTEQGDSAMYLCASSISDEQYFGPGTRLTVT.

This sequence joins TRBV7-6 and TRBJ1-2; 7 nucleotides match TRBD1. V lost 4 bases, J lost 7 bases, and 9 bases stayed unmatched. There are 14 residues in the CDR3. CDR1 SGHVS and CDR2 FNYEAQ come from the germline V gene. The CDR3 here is CASSSTTGTFGYTF. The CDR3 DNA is TGTGCCAGCAGCTCCACGACAGGGACCTTTGGCTACACCTTC.